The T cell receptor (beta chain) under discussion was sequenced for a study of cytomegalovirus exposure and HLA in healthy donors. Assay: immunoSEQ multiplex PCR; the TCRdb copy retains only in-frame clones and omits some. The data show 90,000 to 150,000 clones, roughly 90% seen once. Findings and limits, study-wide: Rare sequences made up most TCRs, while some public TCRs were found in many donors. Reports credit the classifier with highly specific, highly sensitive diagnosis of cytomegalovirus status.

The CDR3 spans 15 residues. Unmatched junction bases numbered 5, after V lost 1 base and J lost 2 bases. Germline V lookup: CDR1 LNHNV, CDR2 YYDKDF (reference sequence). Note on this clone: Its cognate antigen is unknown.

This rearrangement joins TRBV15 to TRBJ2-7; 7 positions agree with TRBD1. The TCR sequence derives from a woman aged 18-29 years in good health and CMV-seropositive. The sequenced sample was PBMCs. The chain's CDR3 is CATSRGQGITYEQYF. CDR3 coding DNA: TGTGCCACCAGCAGAGGACAGGGTATAACCTACGAGCAGTACTTC.